Below, one TCR beta chain is given with its context. This clonotype was picked up many times. What this receptor recognizes is not known. One base away there is no much larger clone; base qualities are not given. The library was made by 5' RACE. The data were produced on an Illumina HiSeq 2000. A universal primer binding site was added through template switching, and the final cDNA carried a unique molecular identifier so that TCR cDNA molecules could be counted accurately. Specific primers in the conserved constant-segment region were used to synthesize first-strand cDNA for TCR alpha and beta chains. To control for contamination, every cDNA library was double barcoded, receiving both a SMART-Mk sample barcode and Illumina barcodes. Two successive PCR steps introduced TruSeq adapter sequences along with Illumina sample barcodes. The TCR alpha and beta cDNA libraries were sequenced on the Illumina HiSeq platform using custom primers. The original methods were these. MiGEC was used to process raw reads and extract unique molecular identifiers, and MiXCR was used to find CDR3 positions. Recombination models were inferred per individual with the repgenHMM and IGoR tools using an EM algorithm. The analysis of shared clonotypes was done with the tcR package in R, with sharing normalized by the product of cloneset sizes. To study raw recombination without the effects of thymic and clonal selection, out-of-frame nonproductive sequences were analyzed. TCRdb reprocessed the public reads (quality trimming at Q25 with fastp, clone calling with MiXCR) and kept in-frame beta chains. Records with the same CDR3 protein are collapsed into one entry carrying the most frequent genes and DNA. The V and J calls, along with clone size, are taken from TCRdb and not from the paper's own processing. For this sample there are a few hundred thousand distinct CDR3 sequences; 9% to 10% appear just once. The ten biggest clones cover around 3.2% of the sample.

V is reduced by 0 bases and J by 0 bases, leaving a spacing of 6 bases between them. CDR1 and CDR2, looked up from the germline V gene, are SGHRS and YFSETQ. There are 15 amino acids in the CDR3, from cysteine to phenylalanine inclusive. Left in the record is the CDR3 DNA by itself, 45 bases read in frame from the first base. The data originate from a study of identical twins (dated by TCRdb to between 2015 and 2016). About the study as a whole: To test whether fetal clonotypes persist, this study deep-sequenced TCR alpha and beta repertoires from monozygotic twins, from unrelated adults of various ages, and from cord blood. To rule out contamination, replicate twin experiments were performed at different times with different library preparation protocols.

Every donor was a healthy Caucasian. The twin cohort consisted of three pairs of female monozygotic twins, all aged roughly 18 to 29 years. RNA for TCR libraries was isolated from peripheral blood mononuclear cells. What the research found in general, with its limitations: Compared with coincidental sharing between unrelated individuals, out-of-frame TCR alpha sequences shared between twins showed an excess of sequences with low generation probability. The excess sharing between twins in beta out-of-frame sequences was weaker because fewer shared sequences reduced the signal-to-noise ratio. Abundant cord blood beta clonotypes had fewer insertions, young adult naive repertoires showed a similar but weaker trend, and memory repertoires showed no such trend. In monozygotic twins, out-of-frame TCR alpha sharing was systematically underestimated by recombination models, although the models agreed with sharing between unrelated individuals. Because the same donors could not be followed over many years, the conclusions depended on cross-sectional statistical analysis. Zero-insertion analyses could be partly confounded by invariant T cells such as MAIT and iNKT, though diverse VJ usage argued against such confounding for most clonotypes.

These data also featured in a second study, about yellow fever vaccine responses in identical twins. The second paper further reports: According to the authors, the vaccine-induced T cell response in identical twins seemed to be partly convergent and partly specific to each individual. Focusing on identical twins, the study followed the T cell clones that responded to the vaccine, and did so with precision.

This receptor chain uses TRBV5-1 and TRBJ2-2; no D gene is confidently identified. The sequencing input was PBMCs. This TCR was recovered from a woman aged 18-29 years in good health. CDR3 reads: CASSLGHSNTGELFF. Read as DNA, the sequence is TGCGCCAGCAGCTTGGGACACTCGAACACCGGGGAGCTGTTTTTT.